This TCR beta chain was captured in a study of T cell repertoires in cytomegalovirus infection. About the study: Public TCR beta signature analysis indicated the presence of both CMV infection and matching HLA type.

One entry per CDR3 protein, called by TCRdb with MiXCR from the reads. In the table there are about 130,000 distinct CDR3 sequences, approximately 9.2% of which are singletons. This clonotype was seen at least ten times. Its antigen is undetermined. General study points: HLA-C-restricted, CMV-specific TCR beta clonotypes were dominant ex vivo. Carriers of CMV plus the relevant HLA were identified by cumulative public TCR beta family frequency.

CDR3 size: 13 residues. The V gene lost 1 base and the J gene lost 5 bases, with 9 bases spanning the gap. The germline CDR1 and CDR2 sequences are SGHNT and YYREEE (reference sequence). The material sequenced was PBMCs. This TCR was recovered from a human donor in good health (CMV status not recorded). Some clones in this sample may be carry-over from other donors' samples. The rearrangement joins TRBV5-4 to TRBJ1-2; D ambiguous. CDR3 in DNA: TGTGCCAGCAGCTTGAGTGGTGTTTATGGCTACACCTTC. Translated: CASSLSGVYGYTF.